Shown below are 27 T cell receptor beta chains from a single sample sequenced in a study of spatial heterogeneity in lung cancer. This sample's time point: blood at routine non-recurrence follow-up after resection. TCRdb re-analysed the 5' RACE reads in MiXCR, keeping a single row per CDR3 protein. The table shows tens of thousands of distinct CDR3 sequences, with around 9.7% occurring only once. This specimen consisted of PBMCs, obtained at follow-up. Every receptor here comes from a male donor with early-stage non-small cell lung cancer.

The sample holds a few counts of this clonotype. V and J are TRBV28 and TRBJ2-7; no clear D. V was shortened by 6 bases and J by 2 bases, with 17 bases between the two germline ends. This CDR3 is built from 15 residues. Germline V CDR1 and CDR2: MDHEN, SYDVKM. The CDR3 reads CASSHSEDRAYEQYF. Written as DNA, the CDR3 is TGTGCCAGCAGCCATTCCGAGGACCGCGCCTACGAGCAGTACTTC.

This clonotype appeared many times. The chain has TRBV5-4 and TRBJ2-1; D may be TRBD1 or TRBD2 (5 bases each). The germline V gene has CDR1 SGHNT and CDR2 YYREEE (reference sequence). The CDR3 is 16 residues long. The V end lost 4 bases, the J end lost 0 bases, and 14 bases lay between the germline ends. CDR3 residues: CASSERDLSSYNEQFF. As DNA, the CDR3 is TGTGCCAGCAGCGAACGGGACCTAAGCTCCTACAATGAGCAGTTCTTC.

V and J are TRBV28 and TRBJ2-3; 7 bases agree with TRBD1. J gave up 3 bases and V 5 bases, and 8 bases lay outside the gene matches. Germline values: CDR1 MDHEN, CDR2 SYDVKM. The CDR3 loop spans 15 amino acids. Here the CDR3 reads CASSTTGEKTDTQYF. The CDR3 region has the DNA TGTGCCAGCAGTACAACAGGGGAAAAGACAGATACGCAGTATTTT.

There are many counts of this clonotype. This chain links TRBV29-1 with TRBJ2-3; TRBD2 aligns across 7 bases. The CDR3 consists of 14 residues. From germline, CDR1 is SQVTM and CDR2 ANQGSEA. Trimming removed 0 bases from V and 7 bases from J; junction bases left unmatched: 7. CDR3 region: CSVEDGGTSYTQYF. In nucleotides, the CDR3 is TGCAGCGTTGAAGACGGGGGGACTTCCTATACGCAGTATTTT.

This clonotype was detected many times. The chain combines TRBV5-6 with TRBJ2-3; the match to TRBD1 covers 7 bases. The CDR3 sequence is 15 residues long. Germline values: CDR1 SGHDT, CDR2 YYEEEE. Germline trimming cut 5 bases from V and 0 bases from J; bases unmatched to any gene: 6. The DNA of the CDR3 is TGTGCCAGCAGGTCCGGGACAGTTAGCACAGATACGCAGTATTTT. This translates into CASRSGTVSTDTQYF.

This clonotype has at least ten counts. This chain links TRBV20-1 with TRBJ1-6; D not certain. CDR3 length equals 13 residues. The germline V gene has CDR1 DFQATT and CDR2 SNEGSKA (reference sequence). With 3 bases removed from V and 4 bases from J, the gap between germline ends came to 7 bases. CDR3 loop: CSASQNYNSPLHF. The CDR3 DNA reads TGCAGTGCTAGTCAGAATTATAATTCACCCCTCCACTTT.

This clonotype came up many times. The rearrangement links TRBV6-2 or TRBV6-3 to TRBJ2-3, with a tentative D call TRBD1 (5 bases). Deletions cut 7 bases from V and 3 bases from J, with 11 bases between. CDR3 length: 13 amino acids. CDR1 and CDR2 (germline): MNHEY, SVGEGT. The CDR3 bases are TGTGCCAGCATAGCTCAGGGAACAGATACGCAGTATTTT. It encodes CASIAQGTDTQYF.

This chain links TRBV7-6 with TRBJ1-6; D is perhaps TRBD1 (5 bases). This CDR3 has 15 residues. Germline V gene sequence: CDR1 SGHVS, CDR2 FNYEAQ. Deletions cut 5 bases from V and 7 bases from J, with 15 bases between. CDR3 loop: CASSLVGQGNSPLHF. CDR3 DNA: TGTGCCAGCAGCCTTGTGGGGCAGGGAAATTCACCCCTCCACTTT.

The chain couples TRBV5-1 to TRBJ1-3; D is unresolved. Germline CDR1 is SGHRS and CDR2 is YFSETQ. The V and J ends lost 0 bases and 8 bases respectively, with 9 bases between them. This CDR3 has 13 amino acids. CDR3 bases: TGCGCCAGCAGCTTGGGAGGGAGTGACACCATATATTTT. Protein: CASSLGGSDTIYF.

The table lists this clonotype with a few counts. The gene calls are TRBV7-2 and TRBJ2-3, with D perhaps matching TRBD1 (6 bases). The CDR3 is 13 amino acids. Germline V lookup: CDR1 SGHTA, CDR2 FQGNSA. The V and J ends lost 2 bases and 5 bases respectively, with 8 bases between them. The CDR3 region has the DNA TGTGCCAGCAGCTTATGGGGGCTAGATACGCAGTATTTT. Its translation is CASSLWGLDTQYF.

This clonotype showed up just a few times. The J gene is TRBJ2-5, the V gene TRBV7-9; either TRBD1 or TRBD2 may fit D (6 bases each). V lost 4 bases and J 7 bases, leaving 19 bases between the germline ends. The germline CDR1 and CDR2 sequences are SEHNR and FQNEAQ (reference sequence). This CDR3 is 15 amino acids long. The CDR3 coding sequence is TGTGCCAGCAGCTCCTGGGAAGGGGGGCCGGGGACCCAGTACTTC. Translated, it gives CASSSWEGGPGTQYF. Together with reference TRBV7-9 and TRBJ2-5, the CDR3 gives the full variable domain: DTGVSQNPRHKITKRGQNVTFRCDPISEHNRLYWYRQTLGQGPEFLTYFQNEAQLEKSRLLSDRFSAERPKGSFSTLEIQRTEQGDSAMYLCASSSWEGGPGTQYFGPGTRLLVL.

The gene calls are TRBV7-2 and TRBJ2-3; a weak D match, TRBD1 (6 bases). The V gene lost 1 base and the J gene lost 5 bases, with 19 bases spanning the gap. Germline V gene sequence: CDR1 SGHTA, CDR2 FQGNSA. The CDR3 has 17 residues. This CDR3 reads CASSLGTGGRRIDTQYF. CDR3 in DNA: TGTGCCAGCAGCTTAGGCACTGGGGGCCGGAGAATAGATACGCAGTATTTT.

This clonotype came up a few times. The gene calls are TRBV6-2 or TRBV6-3 and TRBJ2-1, with D perhaps TRBD2 (5 bases). Germline lookup yields CDR1 MNHEY and CDR2 SVGEGT. This CDR3 is 15 amino acids long. V was clipped by 7 bases and J by 3 bases, with 16 bases between them. The CDR3 sequence: CASILRAGDYNEQFF. For the CDR3, the DNA is TGTGCCAGCATTTTGCGGGCAGGAGACTACAATGAGCAGTTCTTC.

This clonotype came up many times. This chain connects TRBV12-3 or TRBV12-4 to TRBJ1-4; tentatively, D is TRBD1 (5 bases). This CDR3 contains 13 residues. The ends were cut back, 11 bases at V and 8 bases at J, with 18 bases in the middle. The CDR3 region is CASGTYGKEKLFF. The CDR3 coding sequence is TGTGCCTCTGGGACCTACGGAAAGGAAAAACTGTTTTTT.

Ten or more counts support this clonotype. This rearrangement joins TRBV28 to TRBJ2-3, with D possibly TRBD2 on 5 matching bases. V was clipped by 3 bases and J by 2 bases, with 12 bases between them. CDR3 length equals 15 residues. The germline gives CDR1 MDHEN, CDR2 SYDVKM. The CDR3 region has the DNA TGTGCCAGCAGTTTTCTGGAGGATTCCACAGATACGCAGTATTTT. This translates into CASSFLEDSTDTQYF.

The V gene is TRBV7-9, the J gene TRBJ1-4, with 8 bases identical to TRBD1. CDR1 and CDR2 from the germline V gene are SEHNR and FQNEAQ (reference sequence). V was clipped by 3 bases and J by 7 bases; unmatched bases: 7. The CDR3 is made up of 15 amino acids. The CDR3 is CASSFQGARGEKLFF. CDR3 in DNA: TGTGCCAGCAGCTTCCAGGGGGCCCGGGGTGAAAAACTGTTTTTT.

This clonotype has ten or more counts. The chain carries TRBV11-3 and TRBJ2-1; tentatively, D is TRBD2 (6 bases). The V end was cut by 5 bases, the J end by 4 bases, with 15 bases between. Germline-derived CDR1 and CDR2 are SGHNT and YENEEA. This CDR3 comprises 15 residues. The chain's CDR3 is CASSPASDPYNEQFF. The CDR3 DNA follows: TGTGCCAGCAGCCCTGCTAGCGACCCTTACAATGAGCAGTTCTTC.

This chain links TRBV7-2 with TRBJ2-1; unclear D gene. Germline V gene sequence: CDR1 SGHTA, CDR2 FQGNSA. V shed 5 bases and J shed 3 bases, with 8 bases lying between them. The CDR3 consists of 13 residues. CDR3 sequence reads: CASSLTSYNEQFF. The DNA of the CDR3 is TGTGCCAGCAGCCTAACAAGCTACAATGAGCAGTTCTTC.

There are many counts of this clonotype. DNA of the CDR3: TGCGCCAGCAGCCTCCCTCTTACGGTTGGAAACACCATATATTTT. Translation: CASSLPLTVGNTIYF. The chain carries TRBV4-1 and TRBJ1-3; no clear D. From germline, CDR1 is MGHRA and CDR2 YSYEKL. This CDR3 has 15 residues. V lost 4 bases and J 3 bases, leaving 13 bases between the germline ends.

The chain employs TRBV20-1 and TRBJ2-7; TRBD2 agrees at 8 bases. The J segment lost 2 bases and the V segment lost 7 bases, leaving 7 bases of the junction unmatched. Germline values: CDR1 DFQATT, CDR2 SNEGSKA (reference sequence). This CDR3 contains 13 residues. In DNA, the CDR3 is TGCAGTGGGGGTAGCGGGGAAACCTACGAGCAGTACTTC. Its translation: CSGGSGETYEQYF.

This clonotype appeared many times. This rearrangement joins TRBV7-6 to TRBJ1-2, with 8 bases aligning to TRBD1. Germline CDR1 is SGHVS and CDR2 is FNYEAQ. V gave up 5 bases and J gave up 6 bases; unmatched junction bases: 11. The CDR3 has 15 amino acids. CDR3 sequence reads: CASSPNRDRLHGYTF. CDR3 nucleotides: TGTGCCAGCAGCCCCAACCGGGACAGGCTTCATGGCTACACCTTC.

The chain couples TRBV10-2 to TRBJ2-5; 14 positions match TRBD2. With 6 bases clipped from V and 5 bases from J, the junction kept 8 bases outside the gene matches. This CDR3 contains 16 residues. Germline values: CDR1 WSHSY, CDR2 SAAADI. This CDR3 is CASRGLAGVSGETQYF. DNA of the CDR3: TGCGCCAGCAGGGGACTAGCGGGGGTTTCCGGGGAGACCCAGTACTTC.

The rearrangement uses TRBV7-2 and TRBJ2-7, with D unresolved. The CDR3 is 12 amino acids. V dropped 8 bases and J dropped 0 bases, with 8 bases sitting between them. Germline assignment: CDR1 SGHTA and CDR2 FQGNSA. The CDR3 DNA reads as TGTGCCAGCGGAGTCTACTCCTACGAGCAGTACTTC. It specifies CASGVYSYEQYF.

This clonotype was recorded a few times. The chain employs TRBV7-8 and TRBJ2-5; possibly TRBD2 for D (5 bases). The CDR3 is made up of 14 amino acids. Germline-derived CDR1 and CDR2 are SGHVS and FQNEAQ. The V end was cut by 3 bases, the J end by 2 bases, with 10 bases between. The CDR3 DNA sequence: TGTGCCAGCAGCTTCTACGGGGAGCAAGAGACCCAGTACTTC. Translating gives CASSFYGEQETQYF.

At least ten counts were recorded for this clonotype. The chain recombines TRBV6-7 with TRBJ1-1; unclear D gene. TRBV6-7 is an open reading frame, and its role is uncertain. The CDR3 has 14 amino acids. V lost 0 bases and J lost 1, with 6 bases in between. The CDR3 region has the DNA TGTGCCAGCAGTTACTCATCAGAGAACACTGAAGCTTTCTTT. Translated: CASSYSSENTEAFF.

This clonotype was picked up many times. This rearrangement joins TRBV4-1 to TRBJ2-3; D not resolved. The CDR3 is 14 amino acids. The V end lost 4 bases, the J end lost 1 base, and 9 bases lay between the germline ends. Germline loops: CDR1 MGHRA, CDR2 YSYEKL. The CDR3 protein is CASSPLIGTDTQYF. DNA for the CDR3: TGCGCCAGCAGCCCGCTGATAGGCACAGATACGCAGTATTTT.

This clonotype was seen a few times. V is TRBV4-2 and J is TRBJ2-2; D might be TRBD2 (7 bases). This CDR3 is 17 amino acids long. V was trimmed by 1 base and J by 7 bases, leaving 19 bases between them. Germline assignment: CDR1 LGHNA and CDR2 YNFKEQ. CDR3 in amino acids: CASSQVSAGAGDGELFF. The CDR3 DNA reads TGTGCCAGCAGCCAAGTCTCCGCGGGGGCCGGGGACGGGGAGCTGTTTTTT.